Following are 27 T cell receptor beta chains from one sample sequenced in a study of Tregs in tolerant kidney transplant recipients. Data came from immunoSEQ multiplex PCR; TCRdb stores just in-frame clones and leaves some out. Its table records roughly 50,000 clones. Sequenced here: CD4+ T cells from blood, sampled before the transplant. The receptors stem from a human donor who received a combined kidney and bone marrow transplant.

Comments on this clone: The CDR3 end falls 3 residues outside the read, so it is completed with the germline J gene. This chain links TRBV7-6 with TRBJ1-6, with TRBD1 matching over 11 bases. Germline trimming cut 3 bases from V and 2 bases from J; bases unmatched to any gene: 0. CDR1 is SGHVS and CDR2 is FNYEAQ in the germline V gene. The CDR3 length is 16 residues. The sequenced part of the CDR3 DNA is TGTGCCAGCAGCTTGGGACAGGGGGCCTATAATTCACCC. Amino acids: CASSLGQGAYNSP. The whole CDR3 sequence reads CASSLGQGAYNSPLHF.

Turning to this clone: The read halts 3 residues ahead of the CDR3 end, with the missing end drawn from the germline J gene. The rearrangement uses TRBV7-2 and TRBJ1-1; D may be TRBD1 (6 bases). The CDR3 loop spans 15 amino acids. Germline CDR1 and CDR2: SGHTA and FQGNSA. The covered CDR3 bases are TGTGCCAGCAGCTGGACAGCGAGGATCCCGAGCCAA. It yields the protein CASSWTARIPSQ. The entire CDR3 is CASSWTARIPSQAFF.

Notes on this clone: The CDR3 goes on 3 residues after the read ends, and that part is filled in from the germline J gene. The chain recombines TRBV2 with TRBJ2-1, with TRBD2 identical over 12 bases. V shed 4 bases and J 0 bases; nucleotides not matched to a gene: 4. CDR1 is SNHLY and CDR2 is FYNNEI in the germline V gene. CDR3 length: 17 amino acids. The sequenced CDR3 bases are TGTGCCAGCAGTGGACTAGCGGGAGTCCGCTCCTACAATGAG. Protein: CASSGLAGVRSYNE. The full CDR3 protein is CASSGLAGVRSYNEQFF.

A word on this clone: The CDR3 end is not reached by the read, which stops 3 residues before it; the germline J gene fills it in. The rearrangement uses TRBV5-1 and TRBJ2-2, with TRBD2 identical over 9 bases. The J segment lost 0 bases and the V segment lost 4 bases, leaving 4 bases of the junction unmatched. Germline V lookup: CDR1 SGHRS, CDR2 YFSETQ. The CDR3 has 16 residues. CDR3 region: CASSGLAGSNTGELFF. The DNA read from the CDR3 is TGCGCCAGCAGCGGGCTAGCGGGATCGAACACCGGGGAG. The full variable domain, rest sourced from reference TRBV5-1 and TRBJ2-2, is KAGVTQTPRYLIKTRGQQVTLSCSPISGHRSVSWYQQTPGQGLQFLFEYFSETQRNKGNFPGRFSGRQFSNSRSEMNVSTLELGDSALYLCASSGLAGSNTGELFFGEGSRLTVL.

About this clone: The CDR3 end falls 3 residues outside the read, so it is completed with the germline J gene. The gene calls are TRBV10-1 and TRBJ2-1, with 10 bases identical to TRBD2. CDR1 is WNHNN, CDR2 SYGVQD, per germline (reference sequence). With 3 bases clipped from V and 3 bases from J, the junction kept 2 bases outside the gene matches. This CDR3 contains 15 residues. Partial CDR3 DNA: TGCGCCAGCAGTGAAGCGGGAGGGTACTACAATGAG. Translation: CASSEAGGYYNE. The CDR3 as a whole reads CASSEAGGYYNEQFF.

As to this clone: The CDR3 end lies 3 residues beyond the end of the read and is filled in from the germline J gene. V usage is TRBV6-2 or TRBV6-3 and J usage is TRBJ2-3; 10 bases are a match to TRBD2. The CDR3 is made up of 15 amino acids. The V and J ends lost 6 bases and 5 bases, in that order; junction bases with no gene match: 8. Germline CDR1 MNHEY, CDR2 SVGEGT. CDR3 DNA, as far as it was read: TGTGCCAGCAGCTCCGTCGCTAGCGGGAGAGATACG. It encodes CASSSVASGRDT. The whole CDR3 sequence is CASSSVASGRDTQYF.

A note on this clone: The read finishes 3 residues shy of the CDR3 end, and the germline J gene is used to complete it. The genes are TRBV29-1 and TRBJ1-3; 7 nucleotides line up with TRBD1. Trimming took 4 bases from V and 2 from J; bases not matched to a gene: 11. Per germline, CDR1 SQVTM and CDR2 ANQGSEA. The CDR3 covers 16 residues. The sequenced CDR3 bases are TGCAGCGTTGGGGGGTCACAGGGGACGGCTGGAAACACC. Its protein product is CSVGGSQGTAGNT. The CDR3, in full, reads CSVGGSQGTAGNTIYF.

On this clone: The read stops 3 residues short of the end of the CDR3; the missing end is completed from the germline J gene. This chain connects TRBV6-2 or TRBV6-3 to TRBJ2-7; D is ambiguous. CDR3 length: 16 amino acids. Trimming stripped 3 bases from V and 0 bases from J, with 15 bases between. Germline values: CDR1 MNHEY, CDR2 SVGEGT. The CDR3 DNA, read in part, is TGTGCCAGCAGTTATGGGTTTTCAGGAAGCTCCTACGAG. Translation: CASSYGFSGSSYE. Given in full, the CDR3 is CASSYGFSGSSYEQYF.

The CDR3 bases that were read are TGCAGTGCTAGATCGGTGGGACAGGGGGCCCAGTACCAAGAGACC. This gives the protein CSARSVGQGAQYQET. The full CDR3 protein reads CSARSVGQGAQYQETQYF. The chain employs TRBV20-1 and TRBJ2-5; 12 bases are a match to TRBD1. The read is 3 residues too short to cover the CDR3 end, so that end is filled in from the germline J gene. J was trimmed by 0 bases and V by 2 bases; bases with no gene match: 10. Germline CDR1 and CDR2: DFQATT and SNEGSKA (reference sequence). CDR3 size: 18 residues.

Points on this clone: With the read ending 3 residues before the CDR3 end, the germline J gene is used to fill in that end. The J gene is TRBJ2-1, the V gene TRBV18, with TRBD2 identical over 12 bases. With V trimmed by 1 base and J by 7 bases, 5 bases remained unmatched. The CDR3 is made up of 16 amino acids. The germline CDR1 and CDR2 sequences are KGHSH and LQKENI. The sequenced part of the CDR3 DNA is TGTGCCAGCTCACCACTTCGACTAGCGGGAGAAAATGAG. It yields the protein CASSPLRLAGENE. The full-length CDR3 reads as CASSPLRLAGENEQFF.

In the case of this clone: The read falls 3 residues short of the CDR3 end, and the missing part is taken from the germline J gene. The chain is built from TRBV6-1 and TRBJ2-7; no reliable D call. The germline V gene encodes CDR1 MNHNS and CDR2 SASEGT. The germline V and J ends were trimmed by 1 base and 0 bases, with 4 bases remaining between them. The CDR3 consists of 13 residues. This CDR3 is CASSEDSSYEQYF. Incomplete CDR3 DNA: TGTGCCAGCAGTGAAGACAGCTCCTACGAG.

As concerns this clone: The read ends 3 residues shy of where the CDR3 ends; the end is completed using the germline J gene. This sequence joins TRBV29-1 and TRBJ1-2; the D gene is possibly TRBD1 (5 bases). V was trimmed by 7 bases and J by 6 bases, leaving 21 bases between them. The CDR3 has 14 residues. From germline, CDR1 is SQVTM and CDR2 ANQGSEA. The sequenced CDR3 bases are TGCAGCGCCTCAAGAGGGGTCAATTGGGATGGC. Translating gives CSASRGVNWDG. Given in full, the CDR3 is CSASRGVNWDGYTF.

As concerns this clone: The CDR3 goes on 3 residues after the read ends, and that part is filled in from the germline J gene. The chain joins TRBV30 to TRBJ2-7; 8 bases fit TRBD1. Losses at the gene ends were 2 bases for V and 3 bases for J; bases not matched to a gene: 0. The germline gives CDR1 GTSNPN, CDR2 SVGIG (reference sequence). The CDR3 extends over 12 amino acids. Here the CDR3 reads CAWSTGGYEQYF. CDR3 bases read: TGTGCCTGGAGTACAGGGGGCTACGAG.

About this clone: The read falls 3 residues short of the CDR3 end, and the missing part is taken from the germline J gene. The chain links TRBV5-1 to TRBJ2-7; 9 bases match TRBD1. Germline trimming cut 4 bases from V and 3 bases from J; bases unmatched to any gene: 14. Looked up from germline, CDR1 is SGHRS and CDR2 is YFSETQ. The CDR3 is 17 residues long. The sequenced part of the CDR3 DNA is TGCGCCAGCAGCCTGGTGGCTTTTCGGACAGGGGTCTACGAG. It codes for CASSLVAFRTGVYE. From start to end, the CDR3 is CASSLVAFRTGVYEQYF. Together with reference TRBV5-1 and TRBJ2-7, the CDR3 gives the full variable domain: KAGVTQTPRYLIKTRGQQVTLSCSPISGHRSVSWYQQTPGQGLQFLFEYFSETQRNKGNFPGRFSGRQFSNSRSEMNVSTLELGDSALYLCASSLVAFRTGVYEQYFGPGTRLTVT.

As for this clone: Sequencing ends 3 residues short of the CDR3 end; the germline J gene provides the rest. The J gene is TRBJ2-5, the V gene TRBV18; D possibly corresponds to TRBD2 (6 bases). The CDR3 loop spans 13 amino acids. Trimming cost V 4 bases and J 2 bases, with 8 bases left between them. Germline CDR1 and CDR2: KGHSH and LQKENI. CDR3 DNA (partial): TGTGCCAGCTCACGGGGACTTCAAGAGACC. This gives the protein CASSRGLQET. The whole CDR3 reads CASSRGLQETQYF.

CDR3 DNA, as far as it was read: TGCGCCAGCAGCTTGGCAGGGGACAATGAG. Amino acid sequence: CASSLAGDNE. The full CDR3 protein is CASSLAGDNEQFF. The chain has TRBV5-1 and TRBJ2-1; possible D gene TRBD1, 6 bases. The missing CDR3 end, 3 residues past where the read stops, is filled in from the germline J gene. The CDR3 is 13 amino acids. Trimming took off 0 bases at V and 5 bases at J, with 6 bases between the two ends. Germline V CDR1 and CDR2: SGHRS, YFSETQ.

CDR3 in amino acids: CASGDGRGVGQPQHF. The CDR3 bases that were read are TGTGCCAGTGGGGACGGTCGGGGGGTAGGTCAGCCC. The chain recombines TRBV2 with TRBJ1-5; D perhaps matches TRBD1 (5 bases). The read finishes 3 residues shy of the CDR3 end, and the germline J gene is used to complete it. V lost 9 bases, J lost 6 bases, and 21 bases lay in between. There are 15 residues in the CDR3. Germline assignment: CDR1 SNHLY and CDR2 FYNNEI.

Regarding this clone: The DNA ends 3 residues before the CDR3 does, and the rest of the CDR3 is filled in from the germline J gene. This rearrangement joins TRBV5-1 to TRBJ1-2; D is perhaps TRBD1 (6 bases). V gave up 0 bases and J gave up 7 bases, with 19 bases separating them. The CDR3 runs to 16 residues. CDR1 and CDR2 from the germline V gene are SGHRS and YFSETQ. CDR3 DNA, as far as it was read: TGCGCCAGCAGCTTGGAGTTCAGGACAGAATATGGTGGC. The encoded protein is CASSLEFRTEYGG. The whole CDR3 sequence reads CASSLEFRTEYGGYTF.

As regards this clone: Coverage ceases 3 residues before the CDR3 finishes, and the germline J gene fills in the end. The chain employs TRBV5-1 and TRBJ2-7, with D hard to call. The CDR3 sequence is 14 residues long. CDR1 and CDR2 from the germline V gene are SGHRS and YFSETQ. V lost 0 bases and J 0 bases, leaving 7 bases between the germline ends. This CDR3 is CASSLGKASYEQYF. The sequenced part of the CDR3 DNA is TGCGCCAGCAGCTTGGGAAAGGCCTCCTACGAG.

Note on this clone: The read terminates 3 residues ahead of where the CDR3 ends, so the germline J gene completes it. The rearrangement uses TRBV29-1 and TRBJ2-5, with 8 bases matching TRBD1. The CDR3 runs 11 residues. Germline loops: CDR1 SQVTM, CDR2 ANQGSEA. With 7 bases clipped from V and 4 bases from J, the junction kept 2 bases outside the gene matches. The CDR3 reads CSADRGETQYF. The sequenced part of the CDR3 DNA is TGCAGCGCCGACAGGGGAGAGACC.

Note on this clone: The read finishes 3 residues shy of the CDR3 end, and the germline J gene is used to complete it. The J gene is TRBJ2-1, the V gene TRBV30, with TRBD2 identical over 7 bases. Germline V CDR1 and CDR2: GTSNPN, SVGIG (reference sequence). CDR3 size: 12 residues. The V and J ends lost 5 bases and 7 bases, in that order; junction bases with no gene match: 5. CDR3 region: CAWGREMNEQFF. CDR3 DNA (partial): TGTGCCTGGGGGCGGGAGATGAATGAG.

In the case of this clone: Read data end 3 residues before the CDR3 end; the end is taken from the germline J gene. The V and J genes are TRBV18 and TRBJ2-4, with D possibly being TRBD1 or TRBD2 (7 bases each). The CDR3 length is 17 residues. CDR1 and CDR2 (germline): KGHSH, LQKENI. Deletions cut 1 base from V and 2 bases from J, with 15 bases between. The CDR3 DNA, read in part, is TGTGCCAGCTCACCACTTGACAGGGAGGGACCCAAAAACATT. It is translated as CASSPLDREGPKNI. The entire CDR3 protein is CASSPLDREGPKNIQYF.

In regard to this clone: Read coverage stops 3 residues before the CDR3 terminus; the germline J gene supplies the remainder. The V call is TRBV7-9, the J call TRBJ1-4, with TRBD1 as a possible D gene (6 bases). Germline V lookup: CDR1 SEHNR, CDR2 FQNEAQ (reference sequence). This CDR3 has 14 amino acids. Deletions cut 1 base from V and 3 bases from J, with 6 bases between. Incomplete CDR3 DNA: TGTGCCAGCAGCTTAGGGACAGCTAATGAAAAA. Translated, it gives CASSLGTANEK. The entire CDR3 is CASSLGTANEKLFF. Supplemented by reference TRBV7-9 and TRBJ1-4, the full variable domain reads DTGVSQNPRHKITKRGQNVTFRCDPISEHNRLYWYRQTLGQGPEFLTYFQNEAQLEKSRLLSDRFSAERPKGSFSTLEIQRTEQGDSAMYLCASSLGTANEKLFFGSGTQLSVL.

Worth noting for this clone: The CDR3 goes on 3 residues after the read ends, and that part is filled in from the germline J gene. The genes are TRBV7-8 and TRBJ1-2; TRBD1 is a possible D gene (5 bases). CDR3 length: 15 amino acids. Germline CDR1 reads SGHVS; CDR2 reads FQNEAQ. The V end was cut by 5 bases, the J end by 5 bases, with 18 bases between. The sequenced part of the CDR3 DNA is TGTGCCAGCAGCCCGGCGGGGCGGTCGACGTATGGC. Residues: CASSPAGRSTYG. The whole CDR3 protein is CASSPAGRSTYGYTF.

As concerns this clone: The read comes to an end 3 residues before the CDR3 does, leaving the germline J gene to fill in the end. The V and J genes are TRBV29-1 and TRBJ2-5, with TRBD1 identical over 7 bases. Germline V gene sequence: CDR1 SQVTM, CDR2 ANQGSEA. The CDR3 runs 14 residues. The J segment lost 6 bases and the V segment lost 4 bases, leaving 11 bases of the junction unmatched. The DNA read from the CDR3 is TGCAGCGTTGTGCCCAGACAGGGTCGGCAGACC. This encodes CSVVPRQGRQT. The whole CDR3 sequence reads CSVVPRQGRQTQYF.

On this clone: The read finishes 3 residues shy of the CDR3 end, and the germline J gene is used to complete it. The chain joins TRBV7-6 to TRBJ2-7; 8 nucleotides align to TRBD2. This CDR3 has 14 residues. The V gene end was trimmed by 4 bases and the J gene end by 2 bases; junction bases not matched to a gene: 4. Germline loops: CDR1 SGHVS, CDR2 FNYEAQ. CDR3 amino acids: CASSSGLVTYEQYF. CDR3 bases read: TGTGCCAGCAGCTCGGGACTAGTAACCTACGAG. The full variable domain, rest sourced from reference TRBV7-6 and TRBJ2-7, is GAGVSQSPRYKVTKRGQDVALRCDPISGHVSLYWYRQALGQGPEFLTYFNYEAQQDKSGLPNDRFSAERPEGSISTLTIQRTEQRDSAMYRCASSSGLVTYEQYFGPGTRLTVT.

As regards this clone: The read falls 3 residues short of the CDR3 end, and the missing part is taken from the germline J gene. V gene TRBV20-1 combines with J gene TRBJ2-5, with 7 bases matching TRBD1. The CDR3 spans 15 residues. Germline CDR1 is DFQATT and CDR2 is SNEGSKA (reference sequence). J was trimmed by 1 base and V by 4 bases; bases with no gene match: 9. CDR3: CSATTGTAVQETQYF. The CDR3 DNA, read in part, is TGCAGTGCTACCACTGGGACAGCGGTCCAAGAGACC.